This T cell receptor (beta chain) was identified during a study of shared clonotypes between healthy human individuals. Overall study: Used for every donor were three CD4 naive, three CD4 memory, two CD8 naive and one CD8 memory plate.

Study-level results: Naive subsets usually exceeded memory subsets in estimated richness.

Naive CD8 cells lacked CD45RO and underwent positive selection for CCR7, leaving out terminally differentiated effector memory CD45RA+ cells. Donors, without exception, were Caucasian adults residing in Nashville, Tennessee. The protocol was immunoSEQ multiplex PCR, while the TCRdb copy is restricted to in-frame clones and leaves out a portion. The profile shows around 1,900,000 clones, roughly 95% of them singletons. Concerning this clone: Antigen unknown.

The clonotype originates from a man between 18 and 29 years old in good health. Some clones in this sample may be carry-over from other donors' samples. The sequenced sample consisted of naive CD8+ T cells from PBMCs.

CDR3 amino acids: CASSVGGGGPETQYF. The CDR3 region has the DNA TGTGCCAGCAGCGTAGGGGGTGGCGGGCCAGAGACCCAGTACTTC. The chain joins TRBV9 to TRBJ2-5; possibly TRBD2 for D (5 bases). Per germline, CDR1 SGDLS and CDR2 YYNGEE. The CDR3 is made up of 15 amino acids. Trimming cost V 0 bases and J 4 bases, with 13 bases left between them.